These 4 T cell receptor beta chains were sequenced from one sample in a study of OX40 agonist ivuxolimab in advanced cancers. The assay was immunoSEQ multiplex PCR, and TCRdb's table has in-frame clones only and misses some. In the table there are roughly 48,000 clones, roughly 88% of which are singletons. The material sequenced was CD4+ or CD8+ T cells sorted from blood, taken in a trial of the OX40 agonist ivuxolimab. The source of these receptors is an adult with an advanced solid tumor such as melanoma, head and neck, liver or kidney cancer.

The rearrangement links TRBV7-8 to TRBJ2-7; 7 bases map to TRBD2. The germline gives CDR1 SGHVS, CDR2 FQNEAQ. After removal of 5 bases from V and 0 bases from J, the junction contained 4 bases not matched to a gene. The CDR3 loop spans 14 amino acids. This CDR3 is CASSALANSYEQYF. The CDR3 DNA reads TGTGCCAGCAGCGCACTAGCGAACTCCTACGAGCAGTACTTC.

The gene calls are TRBV11-2 and TRBJ1-6; D not resolved. The germline CDR1 and CDR2 sequences are SGHAT and FQNNGV. This CDR3 contains 15 residues. Trimming removed 0 bases from V and 5 bases from J, with 8 bases in between. This chain's CDR3 is CASSLDWTDNSPLHF. CDR3 bases: TGTGCCAGCAGCTTAGATTGGACGGATAATTCACCCCTCCACTTT.

This rearrangement joins TRBV27 to TRBJ1-6; 10 nucleotides align to TRBD1. The trim removed 7 bases at V and 8 bases at J, leaving 20 bases unmatched. The CDR3 runs 19 residues. In germline, CDR1 is MNHEY, CDR2 SMNVEV (reference sequence). CDR3 amino acids: CASKDRSPGQGLGDSPLHF. The CDR3 DNA reads TGTGCCAGCAAGGATCGATCTCCGGGACAGGGGTTAGGAGATTCACCCCTCCACTTT.

This chain connects TRBV7-2 to TRBJ2-3, with a weak D call TRBD2 (6 bases). There are 14 residues in the CDR3. V lost 5 bases to trimming and J lost 0 bases, with 9 bases between them. Germline V CDR1 and CDR2: SGHTA, FQGNSA. The DNA for the CDR3 is TGTGCCAGCAGCCCTGGGACTAGCACAGATACGCAGTATTTT. Its protein product is CASSPGTSTDTQYF.